The source of this TCR beta chain is a study of regulatory T cells in long-lasting Graves disease. Regarding the study as a whole: Sample size, which was small, may have reduced accuracy. More public clonotypes were shared by persistent patients (2,741) than by new patients (more than 950).

The V gene lost 3 bases and the J gene lost 4 bases, with 3 bases spanning the gap. Per the germline V gene, CDR1 is MDHEN and CDR2 is SYDVKM. The CDR3 is 11 residues long. This clonotype was seen at least ten times. Its antigen is currently unknown. To make TCR beta libraries, researchers used iRepertoire HTBI primers and Arm-PCR of CDR3 regions. TCRdb called the multiplex PCR reads again in MiXCR, with one record for every CDR3 protein. The sample records about 400,000 distinct CDR3 sequences, 15% being singletons. Documented time point: newly diagnosed GD, antithyroid drugs for less than 3 months. Researchers made the TCR library from RNA that was extracted from PBMCs. The same specimen was also included in a second study, on T cells in Graves' hyperthyroidism and ophthalmopathy. That source notes: The model identified upcoming ophthalmopathy a median around 6 months ahead of onset.

This receptor was obtained from a middle-aged woman with Graves disease. The V call is TRBV28, the J call TRBJ1-2; no reliable D call. Sequenced material: peripheral blood mononuclear cells (PBMCs), taken at new diagnosis, from a patient treated with antithyroid drugs. CDR3 in amino acids: CASSLTYGYTF. The CDR3 DNA follows: TGTGCCAGCAGTTTGACCTATGGCTACACCTTC.